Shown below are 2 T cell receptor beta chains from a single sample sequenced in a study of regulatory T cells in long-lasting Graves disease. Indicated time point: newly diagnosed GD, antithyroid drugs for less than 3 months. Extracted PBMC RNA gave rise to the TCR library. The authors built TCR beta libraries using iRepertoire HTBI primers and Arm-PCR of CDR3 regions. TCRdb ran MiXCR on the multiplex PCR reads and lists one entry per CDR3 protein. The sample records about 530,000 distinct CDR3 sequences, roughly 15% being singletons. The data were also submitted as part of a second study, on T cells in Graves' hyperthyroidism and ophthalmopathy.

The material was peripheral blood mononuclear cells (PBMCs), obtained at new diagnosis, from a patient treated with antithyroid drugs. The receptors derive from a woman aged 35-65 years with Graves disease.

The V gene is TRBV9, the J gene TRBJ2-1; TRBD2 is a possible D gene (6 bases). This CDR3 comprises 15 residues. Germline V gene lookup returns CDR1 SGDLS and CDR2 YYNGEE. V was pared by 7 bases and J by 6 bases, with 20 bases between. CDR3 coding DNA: TGTGCCAGCGGTGGGGATCGGGGGTCCGTCAATGAGCAGTTCTTC. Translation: CASGGDRGSVNEQFF.

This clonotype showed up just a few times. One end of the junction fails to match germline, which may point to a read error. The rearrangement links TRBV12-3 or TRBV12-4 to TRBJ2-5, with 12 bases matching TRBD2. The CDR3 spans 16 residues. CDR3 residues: CASSLAGGLVGETQYF. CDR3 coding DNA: TGTGCCAGCAGTCTAGCGGGGGGGCTTGTTGGAGAGACCCAGTACTTC.